The 29 T cell receptor beta chains presented below share a single source sample, sequenced in a study of blood T cell repertoires in COVID-19 (TCRdb year 2020). The library was produced with the immunoSEQ multiplex PCR assay. As stored in TCRdb, this immuneACCESS dataset retains in-frame rearrangements with V and J assigned. A fraction of the clones does not appear; measured against another copy, unresolved V genes explain less than half of the discrepancy, and the remainder lacks a known reason. The sample has 350,000 to 500,000 clones on record, 70% to 90% of them singletons. The leading ten clones occupy 0.7% to 0.85% of the sample. Sequenced material: peripheral blood. These TCRs come from a man between 18 and 29 years old with COVID-19, enrolled during active disease.

The chain links TRBV24-1 to TRBJ1-2; D remains unclear. This CDR3 has 14 amino acids. Germline V CDR1 and CDR2: KGHDR, SFDVKD. V lost 1 base to trimming and J lost 8 bases, with 13 bases between them. The CDR3 coding sequence is TGTGCCACCAGTGATTTTCTCGGGGAACGAGGCTACACCTTC. Amino acids: CATSDFLGERGYTF.

The CDR3 protein is CATLTGEGNTIYF. The CDR3 nucleotides read TGTGCCACTCTGACAGGAGAAGGAAACACCATATATTTT. The chain joins TRBV28 to TRBJ1-3; weak D call: TRBD1 (6 bases). The CDR3 consists of 13 residues. The germline CDR1 and CDR2 sequences are MDHEN and SYDVKM. Trimming cost V 10 bases and J 4 bases, with 14 bases left between them.

The V call is TRBV11-2, the J call TRBJ2-1; tentatively, D is TRBD1 (5 bases). Germline V CDR1 and CDR2: SGHAT, FQNNGV. The CDR3 runs 13 residues. Deletions cut 1 base from V and 5 bases from J, with 6 bases between. CDR3 nucleotides: TGTGCCAGCAGCTTAGGACAGAACAATGAGCAGTTCTTC. It is translated as CASSLGQNNEQFF.

The V call is TRBV6-6, the J call TRBJ2-7; D is unresolved. Germline CDR1 is MNHNY and CDR2 is SVGAGI (reference sequence). V was shortened by 0 bases and J by 1 base, with 10 bases between the two germline ends. This CDR3 has 15 amino acids. CDR3 sequence reads: CASSYSIEVSYEQYF. The CDR3 DNA sequence: TGTGCCAGCAGTTACTCGATCGAGGTTTCCTACGAGCAGTACTTC.

The rearrangement joins TRBV7-2 to TRBJ2-1; 13 bases line up with TRBD2. The CDR3 sequence is 19 residues long. The germline V gene has CDR1 SGHTA and CDR2 FQGNSA. V gave up 5 bases and J gave up 0 bases; unmatched junction bases: 10. For the CDR3, the DNA is TGTGCCAGCAGCAGACTAGCGGGGGGTACAATGAACTCCTACAATGAGCAGTTCTTC. It specifies CASSRLAGGTMNSYNEQFF.

V usage is TRBV19 and J usage is TRBJ1-2; 7 nucleotides align to TRBD1. Germline loops: CDR1 LNHDA, CDR2 SQIVND (reference sequence). V was pared by 0 bases and J by 10 bases, with 11 bases of the junction left unmatched. This CDR3 comprises 15 residues. The CDR3 DNA is TGTGCCAGTAGTATAGACCGAGAGAAACAGGGGAACTACACCTTC. It encodes CASSIDREKQGNYTF.

The chain joins TRBV14 to TRBJ2-7; 10 positions match TRBD1. Germline V lookup: CDR1 SGHDN, CDR2 FVKESK. The CDR3 totals 17 residues. V shed 3 bases, J shed 6 bases, and the junction held 14 bases outside the gene matches. This chain's CDR3 is CASSHPRDRGPGPEQYF. The DNA of the CDR3 is TGTGCCAGCAGCCATCCCCGGGACAGGGGCCCAGGCCCCGAGCAGTACTTC.

This clone showed up just a few times. The V call is TRBV5-1, the J call TRBJ2-7; weak D call: TRBD1 (5 bases). Trimming shortened V by 3 bases and J by 4 bases, and 8 bases separated the two germline ends. The CDR3 contains 12 residues. From germline, CDR1 is SGHRS and CDR2 YFSETQ. CDR3 DNA sequence: TGCGCCAGCAGCTCAACAGGATACGAGCAGTACTTC. Its translation is CASSSTGYEQYF.

The chain employs TRBV5-8 and TRBJ2-5; TRBD2 matches at 7 bases. The trim removed 4 bases at V and 3 bases at J, leaving 12 bases unmatched. CDR1 SGHTS and CDR2 YDEGEE come from the germline V gene. The CDR3 totals 16 residues. Written as DNA, the CDR3 is TGTGCCAGCAGCCCGCGCAGAGGGGCGGGAGAAGAGACCCAGTACTTC. This codes for CASSPRRGAGEETQYF.

Note on this clone: The sample has other DNA sequences that encode this CDR3 too. The chain recombines TRBV3-1 (or the pseudogene TRBV3-2) with TRBJ2-5; D is perhaps TRBD1 (7 bases). The CDR3 length is 14 residues. The V and J ends lost 0 bases and 5 bases respectively, with 10 bases between them. Germline assignment: CDR1 LGHDT and CDR2 YNNKEL (reference sequence). The CDR3 DNA reads TGTGCCAGCAGCCAAGATGCAGGGGGGGAGACCCAGTACTTC. Its translation: CASSQDAGGETQYF.

This clone has only one observation. V gene TRBV7-9 combines with J gene TRBJ1-6; D may be TRBD1 (5 bases). V gave up 5 bases and J gave up 9 bases, with 17 bases separating them. This CDR3 comprises 15 residues. Germline CDR1 is SEHNR and CDR2 is FQNEAQ (reference sequence). CDR3 region: CASSPIQGGSSPLHF. The CDR3, as DNA: TGTGCCAGCAGCCCCATTCAGGGTGGATCTTCACCCCTCCACTTT.

The chain links TRBV5-4 to TRBJ2-7, with 7 bases fitting TRBD1. The CDR3 totals 15 residues. Germline lookup yields CDR1 SGHNT and CDR2 YYREEE (reference sequence). V gave up 2 bases and J gave up 5 bases; unmatched junction bases: 10. The CDR3, as DNA: TGTGCCAGCAGCTTAAACAGGGGATTCGGTAACGAGCAGTACTTC. Protein: CASSLNRGFGNEQYF.

The gene calls are TRBV6-5 and TRBJ2-7; no clear D gene. V shed 6 bases and J shed 9 bases, with 18 bases lying between them. Germline V gene sequence: CDR1 MNHEY, CDR2 SVGAGI. There are 13 residues in the CDR3. CDR3 residues: CASRTRRVSRQYF. The CDR3 nucleotides read TGTGCCAGCAGGACCAGACGAGTTAGCAGGCAGTACTTC.

This sequence joins TRBV11-2 and TRBJ2-7, with D unclear. The CDR3 has 11 residues. Between the trimmed V and J ends, which lost 2 bases and 3 bases, there was a span of 2 bases. Germline-derived CDR1 and CDR2 are SGHAT and FQNNGV. This chain's CDR3 is CASSLYYEQYF. The CDR3 DNA reads as TGTGCCAGCAGCTTATACTACGAGCAGTACTTC.

This chain connects TRBV6-5 to TRBJ2-1; D might be TRBD2 (5 bases). Germline values: CDR1 MNHEY, CDR2 SVGAGI. The CDR3 covers 13 residues. Trimming took 6 bases from V and 8 from J, leaving 14 bases between them. The CDR3 loop is CASRSGSLDEQFF. CDR3 sequence (DNA): TGTGCCAGCAGAAGCGGTTCGCTCGATGAGCAGTTCTTC.

This clone appeared a few times. This sequence joins TRBV10-1 and TRBJ2-2; tentatively, D is TRBD1 (5 bases). This CDR3 contains 16 residues. Germline CDR1 WNHNN, CDR2 SYGVQD (reference sequence). V was shortened by 0 bases and J by 5 bases, with 13 bases between the two germline ends. DNA for the CDR3: TGCGCCAGCAGTGAGTCGACAGCAGGCAGGACCGGGGAGCTGTTTTTT. It translates to CASSESTAGRTGELFF.

DNA for the CDR3: TGTGCCAGCAGCTTACGGGACAGAGCAACCTACGAGCAGTACTTC. It encodes CASSLRDRATYEQYF. The chain has TRBV11-2 and TRBJ2-7, with 7 bases lining up with TRBD1. Looked up from germline, CDR1 is SGHAT and CDR2 is FQNNGV. CDR3 size: 15 residues. The J segment lost 2 bases and the V segment lost 2 bases, leaving 6 bases of the junction unmatched.

The chain couples TRBV5-4 to TRBJ2-5; 11 bases agree with TRBD1. After removal of 5 bases from V and 5 bases from J, the junction contained 5 bases not matched to a gene. Germline-derived CDR1 and CDR2 are SGHNT and YYREEE (reference sequence). This CDR3 is built from 14 residues. Written as DNA, the CDR3 is TGTGCCAGCAGGGAGGGACAGGGGGGGGAGACCCAGTACTTC. Protein product: CASREGQGGETQYF.

V gene TRBV4-1 combines with J gene TRBJ2-1; 8 nucleotides line up with TRBD2. V shed 4 bases and J 5 bases; nucleotides not matched to a gene: 7. The CDR3 totals 15 residues. CDR1 is MGHRA, CDR2 YSYEKL, per germline. The CDR3 protein is CASSPLPSGHNEQFF. Written as DNA, the CDR3 is TGCGCCAGCAGCCCATTACCTAGCGGGCACAATGAGCAGTTCTTC.

This clone was found a few times. CDR3 DNA: TGTGCCAGCAGCTGGACAGGGGGATCCACTGAAGCTTTCTTT. Amino acids: CASSWTGGSTEAFF. V usage is TRBV5-8 and J usage is TRBJ1-1; 10 nucleotides align to TRBD1. Germline values: CDR1 SGHTS, CDR2 YDEGEE. CDR3 length equals 14 residues. Losses at the gene ends were 3 bases for V and 4 bases for J; bases not matched to a gene: 3.

The rearrangement links TRBV5-4 to TRBJ2-7; 11 positions agree with TRBD2. After removal of 1 base from V and 7 bases from J, the junction contained 4 bases not matched to a gene. The CDR3 consists of 14 residues. CDR1 is SGHNT and CDR2 is YYREEE in the germline V gene (reference sequence). The CDR3 here is CASSLKGLAEEQYF. As DNA, the CDR3 is TGTGCCAGCAGCTTGAAGGGACTAGCGGAGGAGCAGTACTTC. Full variable domain (rest looked up from reference TRBV5-4 and TRBJ2-7): ETGVTQSPTHLIKTRGQQVTLRCSSQSGHNTVSWYQQALGQGPQFIFQYYREEENGRGNFPPRFSGLQFPNYSSELNVNALELDDSALYLCASSLKGLAEEQYFGPGTRLTVT.

The V and J genes are TRBV7-2 and TRBJ2-3, with 8 bases lining up with TRBD1. The CDR3 is made up of 13 amino acids. Germline CDR1 SGHTA, CDR2 FQGNSA. The junction had 2 bases not matched to a gene; V was cut back by 3 bases and J by 6 bases. The CDR3 DNA is TGTGCCAGCAGCTTGGACAGGGTGGATACGCAGTATTTT. It translates to CASSLDRVDTQYF.

The chain combines TRBV5-1 with TRBJ1-3; TRBD1 agrees at 8 bases. From germline, CDR1 is SGHRS and CDR2 YFSETQ. There are 12 residues in the CDR3. V was pared by 2 bases and J by 11 bases, with 3 bases of the junction left unmatched. The CDR3 region is CASSLQGGPIYF. CDR3 coding DNA: TGCGCCAGCAGCTTACAGGGGGGGCCCATATATTTT.

This clone was detected only once. V and J are TRBV11-2 and TRBJ2-1, with 12 bases aligning to TRBD2. Per germline, CDR1 SGHAT and CDR2 FQNNGV. V gave up 4 bases and J gave up 7 bases; unmatched junction bases: 11. The length of the CDR3 is 17 residues. The chain's CDR3 is CASSSPLGTSGLNEQFF. The CDR3 DNA reads as TGTGCCAGCAGCTCCCCCCTAGGGACTAGCGGGTTAAATGAGCAGTTCTTC.

The chain uses TRBV25-1 and TRBJ2-5; 9 bases line up with TRBD1. In germline, CDR1 is MGHDK, CDR2 SYGVNS. This CDR3 contains 15 residues. V lost 5 bases, J lost 3 bases, and 7 bases stayed unmatched. CDR3 in DNA: TGTGCCAGCAGTCCCACACGGGACAGGGAAGAGACCCAGTACTTC. Protein product: CASSPTRDREETQYF.

J is TRBJ2-2 and V is TRBV11-2; the D is unclear. The CDR3 contains 17 residues. The germline V gene has CDR1 SGHAT and CDR2 FQNNGV. V was clipped by 0 bases and J by 0 bases, with 11 bases between them. Here the CDR3 reads CASSLDPQATNTGELFF. The CDR3 region has the DNA TGTGCCAGCAGCTTAGATCCCCAGGCCACGAACACCGGGGAGCTGTTTTTT.

The rearrangement links TRBV4-1 to TRBJ2-7; D gene unclear. In germline, CDR1 is MGHRA, CDR2 YSYEKL. The ends were cut back, 1 base at V and 2 bases at J, with 12 bases in the middle. This CDR3 contains 15 residues. CDR3 loop: CASSQGAAEPYEQYF. The CDR3 DNA reads TGCGCCAGCAGCCAAGGGGCAGCTGAACCCTACGAGCAGTACTTC.

The chain employs TRBV28 and TRBJ2-3; D unresolved. The germline V and J ends were trimmed by 5 bases and 0 bases, with 6 bases remaining between them. The CDR3 length is 13 residues. Per the germline V gene, CDR1 is MDHEN and CDR2 is SYDVKM. CDR3 nucleotide sequence: TGTGCCAGCAGTGTCCCTAGCACAGATACGCAGTATTTT. It is translated as CASSVPSTDTQYF.

This chain links TRBV18 with TRBJ1-6, with 7 bases identical to TRBD1. The CDR3 contains 22 residues. The germline CDR1 and CDR2 sequences are KGHSH and LQKENI. V was pared by 3 bases and J by 5 bases, with 25 bases of the junction left unmatched. Here the CDR3 reads CASSPVPLVGQSTPGDNSPLHF. DNA for the CDR3: TGTGCCAGCTCACCCGTTCCCCTTGTGGGACAGTCTACCCCCGGCGATAATTCACCCCTCCACTTT.